These T cell receptor beta chains were read from a single sample in a study of identical twins. TCRdb re-derived calls from the 5' RACE reads in MiXCR, one entry per CDR3 protein. The data show approximately 680,000 distinct CDR3 sequences, roughly 7.2% seen once. Another study also made use of these data, one on yellow fever vaccine responses in identical twins.

The sequencing sample was made of PBMCs. The receptors stem from a woman between 18 and 29 years old in good health. Both conserved end residues are part of each CDR3. The order of the fields is V gene, J gene, CDR3 protein.

TRBV29-1	TRBJ2-1	CSVLRDLLYNEQFF
TRBV6-5	TRBJ2-2	CASSYSFTDPRYTGELFF
TRBV5-1	TRBJ2-7	CASSLGTSGFYEQYF
TRBV24-1	TRBJ2-1	CATSDPYQEQFF
TRBV12-5	TRBJ1-4	CASGLVPQRRLF
TRBV29-1	TRBJ2-3	CSVRGERGGTDTQYF
TRBV4-2	TRBJ2-7	CASSQGQVSYEQYF
TRBV5-1	TRBJ2-5	CASSPGLAGGPGQETQYF
TRBV7-6	TRBJ2-3	CASSSPSDTQYF
TRBV5-5	TRBJ2-5	CASSWGAPNQETQYF
TRBV12-3/TRBV12-4	TRBJ2-3	CASRGLTYKQTSTDTQYF
TRBV5-1	TRBJ2-5	CASSLDRGPETQYF
TRBV11-2	TRBJ2-1	CASSLAGGGAGEQFF
TRBV12-3/TRBV12-4	TRBJ1-4	CASSPSIGTSREKLFF
TRBV20-1	TRBJ2-3	CSARPRGTDTQYF
TRBV9	TRBJ2-1	CASSVEGGTGRYNEQFF
TRBV6-5	TRBJ1-2	CARSTRYGYTF
TRBV5-1	TRBJ1-5	CASSLGDRASQPQHF
TRBV29-1	TRBJ2-7	CSVDVGQGGSYEQYF
TRBV4-1	TRBJ2-3	CASSQWGGGQIVPDTQYF
TRBV5-1	TRBJ2-5	CASSLNGGGARETQYF
TRBV18	TRBJ2-1	CASSPGAGEQFF
TRBV4-2	TRBJ2-5	CASSQDKQGARETQYF
TRBV5-1	TRBJ2-6	CASSLEGTPSSGANVLTF
TRBV11-2	TRBJ1-4	CASSFIWGDEKLFF
TRBV29-1	TRBJ2-7	CSASTGTSGSYEQYF
TRBV6-1	TRBJ1-5	CASTKQPNMNDQPQHF
TRBV6-5	TRBJ2-3	CASSYSSSGRSMGTDTQYF
TRBV25-1	TRBJ1-5	CASSDSGGNQPQHF
TRBV7-2	TRBJ2-1	CASSAGQGAVDEQFF
TRBV21-1	TRBJ2-1	CASKRGQADNEQFF
TRBV28	TRBJ2-7	CASLLQGRPYEQYF
TRBV20-1	TRBJ2-7	CSARPTSGGVLYF
TRBV6-5	TRBJ1-1	CASSYSTGTEAFF
TRBV2	TRBJ2-2	CASSLPKLPSGELFF
TRBV12-3/TRBV12-4	TRBJ2-3	CASSFVKGLSTDTQYF
TRBV5-1	TRBJ2-7	CASSPWTGPYEQYF
TRBV14	TRBJ1-2	CASSQDRTGLGYTF
TRBV5-1	TRBJ2-1	CASSNRGVSSYNEQFF
TRBV7-2	TRBJ2-1	CASSFLTDSFQEQFF
TRBV14	TRBJ1-1	CASSQVGSKNTEAFF
TRBV29-1	TRBJ1-1	CSVTHQENTEAFF
TRBV5-1	TRBJ2-3	CASSLDTTASTDTQYF
TRBV2	TRBJ2-1	CASSEGDRDDEQFF
TRBV10-3	TRBJ2-1	CASLGGPSNEQFF
TRBV5-1	TRBJ2-5	CASSLVVGYQETQYF
TRBV6-1	TRBJ2-3	CASIDVGGGQDTQYF
TRBV7-9	TRBJ2-7	CASSSSGSGGEQYF
TRBV7-8	TRBJ2-7	CASSFSSGSSYEQYF
TRBV12-3/TRBV12-4	TRBJ2-1	CASTGDASHEQFF